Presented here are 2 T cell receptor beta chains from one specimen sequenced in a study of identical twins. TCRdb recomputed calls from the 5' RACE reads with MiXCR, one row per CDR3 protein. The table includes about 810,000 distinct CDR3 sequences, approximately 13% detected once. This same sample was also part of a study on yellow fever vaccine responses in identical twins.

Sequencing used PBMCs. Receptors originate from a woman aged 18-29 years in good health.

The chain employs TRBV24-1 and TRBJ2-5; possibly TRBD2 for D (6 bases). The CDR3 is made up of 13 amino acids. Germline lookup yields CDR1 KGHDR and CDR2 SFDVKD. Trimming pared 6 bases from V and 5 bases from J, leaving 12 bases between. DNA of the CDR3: TGTGCCACCAGTAGCGGAGGGAGGGAGACCCAGTACTTC. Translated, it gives CATSSGGRETQYF.

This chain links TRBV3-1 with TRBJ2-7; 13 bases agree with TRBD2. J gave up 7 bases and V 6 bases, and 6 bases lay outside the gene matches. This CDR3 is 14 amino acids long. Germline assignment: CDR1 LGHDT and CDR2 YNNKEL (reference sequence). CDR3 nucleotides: TGTGCCAGCAGACTAGCGGGAGGGCCGGAGGAGCAGTACTTC. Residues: CASRLAGGPEEQYF.